The 30 T cell receptor beta chains presented below share a single source sample, sequenced in a study of shared clonotypes between healthy human individuals. Naive CD8 cells were CD45RO-negative, positively selected for CCR7, excluding terminally differentiated effector memory CD45RA+ cells. The repertoire was sequenced with immunoSEQ multiplex PCR; TCRdb's copy has only in-frame clones and lacks some. The data show 650,000 to 800,000 clones, 92% seen once. Sequenced sample: naive CD8+ T cells sorted from blood. The receptors come from a man aged 25 to 45 in good health.

The chain uses TRBV2 and TRBJ2-7, with D possibly being TRBD1 (6 bases). Germline lookup yields CDR1 SNHLY and CDR2 FYNNEI. Trimming stripped 10 bases from V and 3 bases from J, with 16 bases between. CDR3 length: 13 residues. DNA for the CDR3: TGTGCCACCACGGACAGATCTCACTACGAGCAGTACTTC. This sequence encodes CATTDRSHYEQYF. The whole variable domain, remainder taken from reference TRBV2 and TRBJ2-7, is EPEVTQTPSHQVTQMGQEVILRCVPISNHLYFYWYRQILGQKVEFLVSFYNNEISEKSEIFDDQFSVERPDGSNFTLKIRSTKLEDSAMYFCATTDRSHYEQYFGPGTRLTVT.

Comment on this clone: Other DNA sequences in the same sample also yield this CDR3. The V gene is TRBV19, the J gene TRBJ1-5; 7 positions agree with TRBD1. Per germline, CDR1 LNHDA and CDR2 SQIVND (reference sequence). V lost 4 bases and J lost 2; bases outside the gene matches: 2. The CDR3 is made up of 14 amino acids. Here the CDR3 reads CASSKGAGNQPQHF. The CDR3 DNA sequence: TGTGCCAGTAGTAAGGGGGCAGGCAATCAGCCCCAGCATTTT.

The J gene is TRBJ2-7, the V gene TRBV19, with no clear D. The CDR3 contains 14 residues. V lost 7 bases and J lost 1, with 14 bases in between. In germline, CDR1 is LNHDA, CDR2 SQIVND (reference sequence). CDR3 in DNA: TGTGCCAGTAAATCTTCAGGTTTATCCTACGAGCAGTACTTC. Amino acid sequence: CASKSSGLSYEQYF.

This clone was counted between two and nine times. The chain uses TRBV4-2 and TRBJ2-7, with D perhaps TRBD2 (5 bases). CDR1 is LGHNA, CDR2 YNFKEQ, per germline. Trimming cost V 0 bases and J 2 bases, with 11 bases left between them. The CDR3 has 15 residues. CDR3 region: CASSQDWERAYEQYF. CDR3 coding DNA: TGTGCCAGCAGCCAAGATTGGGAGCGAGCCTACGAGCAGTACTTC.

The rearrangement joins TRBV9 to TRBJ2-1; D not certain. The CDR3 sequence is 13 residues long. CDR1 SGDLS and CDR2 YYNGEE come from the germline V gene. Trimming removed 3 bases at V and 4 bases at J, with 8 bases between. CDR3 bases: TGTGCCAGCAGCGCCCCCGCGTACAATGAGCAGTTCTTC. Residues: CASSAPAYNEQFF.

This clone was detected only once. The chain uses TRBV13 and TRBJ2-7, with 10 bases matching TRBD1. CDR3 size: 14 residues. Germline CDR1 and CDR2: PRHDT and FYEKMQ (reference sequence). V dropped 5 bases and J dropped 7; count of bases not matched to a gene: 8. The CDR3 loop is CASSPGTGVREQYF. For the CDR3, the DNA is TGTGCCAGCAGCCCCGGGACAGGGGTGAGGGAGCAGTACTTC.

The genes are TRBV7-9 and TRBJ1-2; D gene ambiguous. Trimming left V 1 base short and J 8 bases short, with 11 bases between. From germline, CDR1 is SEHNR and CDR2 FQNEAQ (reference sequence). This CDR3 comprises 13 residues. CDR3 loop: CASSLVRDGGYTF. In DNA form, the CDR3 reads TGTGCCAGCAGCTTAGTTCGGGATGGGGGCTACACCTTC.

This clone was detected only a few times. V and J are TRBV4-3 and TRBJ2-1; tentatively, D is TRBD1 (6 bases). The CDR3 has 17 residues. Germline V gene data show CDR1 as LGHNA and CDR2 as YSLEER. V lost 0 bases, J lost 8 bases, and 20 bases lay in between. The CDR3 DNA reads TGCGCCAGCAGCCAAGACGTGGCAGGGGTCCCTCTCGATGAGCAGTTCTTC. Translating gives CASSQDVAGVPLDEQFF.

This clone was seen just once. The V call is TRBV5-5, the J call TRBJ2-2, with D unclear. V dropped 3 bases and J dropped 4 bases, with 16 bases sitting between them. The CDR3 loop spans 16 amino acids. Germline CDR1 is SGHKS and CDR2 is YYEKEE (reference sequence). In DNA form, the CDR3 reads TGTGCCAGCAGCTCCCGTCGGAAGGAGCTCACCGGGGAGCTGTTTTTT. Its protein is CASSSRRKELTGELFF.

Here the CDR3 reads CASSWTLYEQYF. The CDR3 coding sequence is TGTGCCAGCAGCTGGACACTCTACGAGCAGTACTTC. This chain connects TRBV11-2 to TRBJ2-7; TRBD1 is a possible D gene (5 bases). This CDR3 is built from 12 residues. Trimming stripped 4 bases from V and 3 bases from J, with 7 bases between. Germline lookup yields CDR1 SGHAT and CDR2 FQNNGV.

The DNA for the CDR3 is TGTGCCAGCAGTGACTCAGCGTTTGGAAACACCATATATTTT. It specifies CASSDSAFGNTIYF. The V call is TRBV2, the J call TRBJ1-3, with unresolved D. Trimming removed 3 bases at V and 3 bases at J, with 9 bases between. Germline CDR1 is SNHLY and CDR2 is FYNNEI. This CDR3 is 14 amino acids long. Combining the CDR3 with reference TRBV2 and TRBJ1-3 gives the whole variable domain EPEVTQTPSHQVTQMGQEVILRCVPISNHLYFYWYRQILGQKVEFLVSFYNNEISEKSEIFDDQFSVERPDGSNFTLKIRSTKLEDSAMYFCASSDSAFGNTIYFGEGSWLTVV.

J is TRBJ2-1 and V is TRBV21-1; the table names TRBD2, a call not compared with the DNA. TRBV21-1 is shown as a pseudogene. CDR3 size: 16 residues. CDR3 residues: CASSKDTSGIYNEQFF. The CDR3, as DNA: TGTGCCAGCAGCAAAGATACTAGCGGGATCTACAATGAGCAGTTCTTC.

The chain recombines TRBV7-9 with TRBJ1-4, with D hard to call. V lost 5 bases and J 0 bases, leaving 13 bases between the germline ends. In germline, CDR1 is SEHNR, CDR2 FQNEAQ (reference sequence). This CDR3 has 16 amino acids. CDR3 loop: CASSDRRAATNEKLFF. In DNA form, the CDR3 reads TGTGCCAGCAGCGACCGCCGAGCTGCAACTAATGAAAAACTGTTTTTT.

The V and J genes are TRBV5-1 and TRBJ1-1; 8 bases match TRBD1. Germline V gives CDR1 SGHRS, CDR2 YFSETQ. The length of the CDR3 is 19 residues. The V gene end was trimmed by 7 bases and the J gene end by 0 bases; junction bases not matched to a gene: 20. CDR3 protein: CASASRGDRLAGMNTEAFF. DNA of the CDR3: TGCGCCAGCGCAAGCAGAGGGGACAGGCTGGCGGGGATGAACACTGAAGCTTTCTTT.

The V call is TRBV29-1, the J call TRBJ1-2, with 7 positions matching TRBD1. Germline CDR1 is SQVTM and CDR2 is ANQGSEA. V trimming: 6 bases; J trimming: 3 bases; junction bases outside the gene matches: 7. This CDR3 region has 13 residues. CDR3 amino acids: CSVDRFSDYGYTF. In DNA form, the CDR3 reads TGCAGCGTGGACAGGTTTTCAGACTATGGCTACACCTTC.

The sample holds one count of this clone. The rearrangement links TRBV10-3 to TRBJ1-1; the D gene is possibly TRBD1 (6 bases). V was shortened by 6 bases and J by 10 bases, with 15 bases between the two germline ends. Germline CDR1 is ENHRY and CDR2 is SYGVKD. This CDR3 has 12 amino acids. CDR3: CAIRGGSDGAFF. CDR3 bases: TGTGCCATCAGAGGGGGAAGCGATGGAGCTTTCTTT.

This chain connects TRBV10-1 to TRBJ2-2; TRBD1 might be the D (5 bases). The CDR3 contains 17 residues. CDR1 WNHNN and CDR2 SYGVQD come from the germline V gene (reference sequence). Trimming removed 2 bases at V and 2 bases at J, with 15 bases between. The CDR3: CASSELGLGLNTGELFF. DNA for the CDR3: TGCGCCAGCAGTGAGCTTGGGTTGGGGCTAAACACCGGGGAGCTGTTTTTT.

The chain is built from TRBV6-5 and TRBJ2-5; D gene uncertain. The germline CDR1 and CDR2 sequences are MNHEY and SVGAGI. V was trimmed by 8 bases and J by 1 base, leaving 8 bases between them. There are 12 residues in the CDR3. CDR3 sequence reads: CASRGGQETQYF. The CDR3 bases are TGTGCCAGCCGCGGCGGCCAAGAGACCCAGTACTTC.

CDR3 residues: CAMWVLAPLVSEQYF. In DNA form, the CDR3 reads TGTGCCATGTGGGTTCTAGCGCCCTTGGTTAGCGAGCAGTACTTC. The V gene is TRBV2, the J gene TRBJ2-7; perhaps TRBD2 as D (6 bases). The germline V gene has CDR1 SNHLY and CDR2 FYNNEI. CDR3 size: 15 residues. Trimming took 10 bases from V and 6 from J, leaving 25 bases between them.

This clone was picked up one time. This chain connects TRBV29-1 to TRBJ2-5, with D possibly being TRBD1 or TRBD2 (7 bases each). Germline assignment: CDR1 SQVTM and CDR2 ANQGSEA. CDR3 size: 14 residues. The V and J ends lost 7 bases and 1 base respectively, with 16 bases between them. CDR3 bases: TGCAGCGGGGAGACAGGGAGGGTCCAAGAGACCCAGTACTTC. As protein: CSGETGRVQETQYF. Complete variable domain (other parts from reference TRBV29-1 and TRBJ2-5): SAVISQKPSRDICQRGTSLTIQCQVDSQVTMMFWYRQQPGQSLTLIATANQGSEATYESGFVIDKFPISRPNLTFSTLTVSNMSPEDSSIYLCSGETGRVQETQYFGPGTRLLVL.

This clone appeared once. The rearrangement joins TRBV7-8 to TRBJ1-5; D is possibly TRBD1 (5 bases). Germline CDR1 SGHVS, CDR2 FQNEAQ. CDR3 length equals 15 residues. Trimming took off 5 bases at V and 7 bases at J, with 18 bases between the two ends. The CDR3 bases are TGTGCCAGCAGCCTTGATCTCCGCGGGGACCAGCCCCAGCATTTT. As protein: CASSLDLRGDQPQHF.

This chain uses TRBV5-1 with TRBJ2-3, with no clear D. Trimming shortened V by 0 bases and J by 1 base, and 6 bases separated the two germline ends. Germline-derived CDR1 and CDR2 are SGHRS and YFSETQ. The CDR3 totals 14 residues. The CDR3 bases are TGCGCCAGCAGCTTGGTTATCGGCACAGATACGCAGTATTTT. Its protein product is CASSLVIGTDTQYF. The variable domain in full, completed from reference TRBV5-1 and TRBJ2-3, reads KAGVTQTPRYLIKTRGQQVTLSCSPISGHRSVSWYQQTPGQGLQFLFEYFSETQRNKGNFPGRFSGRQFSNSRSEMNVSTLELGDSALYLCASSLVIGTDTQYFGPGTRLTVL.

The chain carries TRBV18 and TRBJ2-7; the match to TRBD1 covers 7 bases. V shed 4 bases, J shed 1 base, and the junction held 10 bases outside the gene matches. The CDR3 extends over 16 amino acids. CDR1 is KGHSH and CDR2 is LQKENI in the germline V gene. The CDR3 DNA reads as TGTGCCAGCTCACATTCCGGGACAGCTGTATCCTACGAGCAGTACTTC. It specifies CASSHSGTAVSYEQYF.

The V call is TRBV4-3, the J call TRBJ2-7; 11 bases line up with TRBD2. The germline V gene encodes CDR1 LGHNA and CDR2 YSLEER. V lost 1 base, J lost 4 bases, and 9 bases stayed unmatched. This CDR3 contains 17 residues. CDR3 protein: CASSQASTSGSVYEQYF. The CDR3 nucleotides read TGCGCCAGCAGCCAAGCGAGCACTAGCGGGAGTGTATACGAGCAGTACTTC.

The rearrangement joins TRBV29-1 to TRBJ2-7; D call uncertain. Germline CDR1 is SQVTM and CDR2 is ANQGSEA. V was clipped by 6 bases and J by 0 bases, with 12 bases between them. This CDR3 has 13 amino acids. CDR3 nucleotide sequence: TGCAGCGTGAGAGGCGTGAGCTCCTACGAGCAGTACTTC. Translated, it gives CSVRGVSSYEQYF.

This clone was detected only a few times. The chain recombines TRBV7-8 with TRBJ2-5, with D hard to call. The V end was cut by 5 bases, the J end by 5 bases, with 12 bases between. The CDR3 extends over 13 amino acids. Germline V lookup: CDR1 SGHVS, CDR2 FQNEAQ. CDR3 nucleotides: TGTGCCAGCAGCGCCGGGCCTGGGGAGACCCAGTACTTC. Translated, it gives CASSAGPGETQYF.

About this clone itself: At one end the junction does not follow the germline gene, possibly because of a read error. V gene TRBV5-4 combines with J gene TRBJ2-2; 8 bases match TRBD1. Germline V lookup: CDR1 SGHNT, CDR2 YYREEE (reference sequence). This CDR3 spans 14 amino acids. The CDR3 reads CASRGTGNTGELFF. CDR3 bases: TGCGCCAGCAGGGGGACAGGGAACACCGGGGAGCTGTTTTTT.

The genes are TRBV27 and TRBJ2-5; 7 nucleotides align to TRBD1. With 7 bases clipped from V and 2 bases from J, the junction kept 4 bases outside the gene matches. The germline CDR1 and CDR2 sequences are MNHEY and SMNVEV (reference sequence). The CDR3 loop spans 13 amino acids. The CDR3 nucleotides are TGTGCCAGCAAGGGACAGATACAAGAGACCCAGTACTTC. Translated, it gives CASKGQIQETQYF.

The chain joins TRBV28 to TRBJ2-5; 9 nucleotides match TRBD1. Trimming removed 5 bases from V and 8 bases from J; junction bases left unmatched: 6. CDR1 is MDHEN and CDR2 is SYDVKM in the germline V gene. There are 13 residues in the CDR3. CDR3 DNA: TGTGCCAGCAGTCCCTTACAGGGGGCTACCCAGTACTTC. This sequence encodes CASSPLQGATQYF.

The CDR3, as DNA: TGTGCCAGCAGCCCAATCGGGACGGTGAACACTGAAGCTTTCTTT. Translating it yields CASSPIGTVNTEAFF. The gene calls are TRBV7-2 and TRBJ1-1; D is perhaps TRBD1 (5 bases). From germline, CDR1 is SGHTA and CDR2 FQGNSA. Trimming left V 5 bases short and J 0 bases short, with 13 bases between. The CDR3 consists of 15 residues.